Detailed here is one T cell receptor beta chain. The germline V gene has CDR1 SEHNR and CDR2 FQNEAQ (reference sequence). The CDR3 runs 14 residues. V shed 6 bases, J shed 8 bases, and the junction held 10 bases outside the gene matches. The sample belongs to a study of T-cell memory formation after mild COVID-19. The 5'RACE method, run with constant-segment primers, produced TCR alpha and TCR beta cDNA libraries (carrying sample barcodes and UMIs). TCRdb itself ran the 5' RACE reads through MiXCR, one entry per CDR3 protein. The sample consists of approximately 490,000 distinct CDR3 sequences, 20% of them appearing once.

This sequence joins TRBV7-9 and TRBJ2-1; the match to TRBD1 covers 7 bases. Input material: PBMCs or a T cell subset sorted from them (not recorded which). The TCR sequence derives from an adult woman who had mild COVID-19 (a few samples of this study predate the infection). Cell type and time point are not known. This CDR3 reads CASSFDRVKDEQFF. Written as DNA, the CDR3 is TGTGCCAGCAGTTTCGACAGGGTGAAGGATGAGCAGTTCTTC.